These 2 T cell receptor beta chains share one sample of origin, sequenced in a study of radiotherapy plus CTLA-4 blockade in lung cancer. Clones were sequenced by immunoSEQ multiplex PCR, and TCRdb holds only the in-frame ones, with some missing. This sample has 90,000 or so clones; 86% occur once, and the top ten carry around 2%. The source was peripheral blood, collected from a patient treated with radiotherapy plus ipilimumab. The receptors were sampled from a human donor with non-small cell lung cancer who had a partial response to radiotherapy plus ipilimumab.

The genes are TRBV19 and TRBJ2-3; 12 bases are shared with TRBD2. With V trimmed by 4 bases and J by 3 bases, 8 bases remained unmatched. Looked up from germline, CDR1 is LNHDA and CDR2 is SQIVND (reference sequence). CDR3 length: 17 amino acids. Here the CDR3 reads CASSTFGLAGRTDTQYF. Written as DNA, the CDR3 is TGTGCCAGTAGTACCTTCGGACTAGCGGGAAGGACAGATACGCAGTATTTT.

The CDR3 DNA reads as TGTGCCAGCTCACCCCCGGGGGGCGGGGGGCAGCCCCAGCATTTT. Translating it yields CASSPPGGGGQPQHF. This chain connects TRBV18 to TRBJ1-5; D is possibly TRBD1 (6 bases). V was clipped by 3 bases and J by 7 bases, with 16 bases between them. The CDR3 is 15 amino acids. The germline V gene has CDR1 KGHSH and CDR2 LQKENI.